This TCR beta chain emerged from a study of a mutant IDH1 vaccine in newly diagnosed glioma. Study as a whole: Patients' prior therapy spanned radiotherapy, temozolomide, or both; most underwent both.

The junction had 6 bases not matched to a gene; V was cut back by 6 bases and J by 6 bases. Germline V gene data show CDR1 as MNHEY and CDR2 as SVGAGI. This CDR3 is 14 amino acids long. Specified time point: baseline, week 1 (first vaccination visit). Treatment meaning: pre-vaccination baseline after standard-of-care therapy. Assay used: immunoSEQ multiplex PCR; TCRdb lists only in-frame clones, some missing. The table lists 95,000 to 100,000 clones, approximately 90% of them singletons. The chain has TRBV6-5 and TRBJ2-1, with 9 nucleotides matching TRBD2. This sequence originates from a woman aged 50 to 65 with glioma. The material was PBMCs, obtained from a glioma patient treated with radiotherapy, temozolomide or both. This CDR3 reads CASRASGDSNEQFF. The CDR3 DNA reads TGTGCCAGCAGGGCTAGCGGGGACAGCAATGAGCAGTTCTTC.